This T cell receptor beta chain was retrieved from a study of T-cell reconstitution after alpha-beta-depleted transplantation in children. Study findings and constraints: It was surviving recipient T cells and thymic progenitors that gave some patients high TCRbeta diversity at day 60. Expanded graft clones numbering several hundred reportedly gave rise to alpha-beta T cells about two months after transplant. A year had passed since transplant, and T-cell counts and diversity by then came mostly from newly produced T cells.

Turning to this clonotype: Its antigen is still unknown.

Unique molecular identifiers were incorporated during preparation of the TCRbeta library. TCRdb used MiXCR to reprocess the PCR reads, holding one entry per CDR3 protein. The sample records about 600,000 distinct CDR3 sequences, roughly 23% being singletons. The CDR3 is made up of 13 amino acids. Trimming cost V 5 bases and J 4 bases, with 14 bases left between them. The V gene's germline CDR1 is DFQATT and CDR2 SNEGSKA (reference sequence). Sequenced here: PBMCs, mostly from graft donor cells, sampled 360 days after TCRalphabeta/CD19-depleted stem cell transplant. The chain joins TRBV20-1 to TRBJ1-2; a weak D match, TRBD1 (6 bases). This receptor was identified in a boy in the first two years of life who had a stem cell transplant for acute myeloid leukemia, so the T cells may come from the graft donor. CDR3 coding DNA: TGCAGTGCTCCACCACAGGGTTTCTATGGCTACACCTTC. It is translated as CSAPPQGFYGYTF.